This paragraph covers one T cell receptor beta chain sequence. There is no known antigen for this receptor. No per-base quality is available; no much larger clone lies one base away. Trimming takes 8 bases from V and 8 bases from J, and the germline ends sit 12 bases apart. The germline V gene sets CDR1 to SGHDN and CDR2 to FVKESK. The CDR3, from cysteine to phenylalanine, totals 12 residues. The sequence is cut down to CDR3 DNA, 36 bases in frame from base 1. This entry is derived from a study of cytomegalovirus exposure and HLA in healthy donors (dated by TCRdb to 2015 to 2018). Study-wide context: A later analysis indicated that the 130 or so validation repertoires were generated on the platform also employed for the roughly 650 repertoires of the first cohort. The aim of the study was to test whether cataloging public T cell receptors could identify signatures of past pathogen exposure. Along with the roughly 700-subject first cohort, a separate validation cohort of 120 different subjects was used. High-throughput TCR immunosequencing, statistical association of individual TCRs with disease status, and machine learning were combined to predict cytomegalovirus infection status.

The donors belonged to the validation cohort of about 120 subjects, which was separate from the roughly 700-subject first cohort. The research as a whole found: The authors suggested that the approach could potentially be extended to other disease states and immunological phenotypes. The study gave a list of around 170 TCR beta chains associated with cytomegalovirus. In vitro tests confirmed that a few of the cytomegalovirus-associated TCR beta chains recognize cytomegalovirus antigens. Across donors, most TCR sequences were observed very rarely, whereas some public TCRs were present in many individuals. The classifier was reported to diagnose cytomegalovirus status with high specificity and sensitivity in both the original cohort and the validation cohort. A later analysis found that TCRs clustered in the first cohort also tended to co-occur in the roughly 110 validation repertoires, with 94% of cluster scores above 0. A later analysis had no HLA typing for the validation cohort, so co-occurrence there was scored across all 130 or so repertoires.

The library was produced with the immunoSEQ multiplex PCR assay. The paper's data handling went like this. A statistical classification framework was built for diagnosing cytomegalovirus status from the catalog of TCR beta chain sequences. TCRdb obtained this table from immuneACCESS and retained in-frame rearrangements with V and J assigned. These tables miss some clones; where compared with another copy, unresolved V genes account for less than half of the shortfall, and the remainder is unexplained. D and trimming were read from the DNA, whereas the V and J calls and clone size are those reported in that table. This sample has about 240,000 clones in its table, and about 86% of those were observed once. The ten biggest clones cover roughly 1.2% of the sample.

Rearrangement joined TRBV14 to TRBJ2-2, with no D gene named confidently. Sequenced material: PBMCs. This TCR was recovered from a woman in her 30s in good health and CMV-seropositive. CDR3 reads: CASANLLGELFF. The sequence in DNA is TGTGCCAGCGCGAACCTACTAGGGGAGCTGTTTTTT. The CDR3 plus the reference TRBV14 and TRBJ2-2 genes for the other parts give the full variable domain: EAGVTQFPSHSVIEKGQTVTLRCDPISGHDNLYWYRRVMGKEIKFLLHFVKESKQDESGMPNNRFLAERTGGTYSTLKVQPAELEDSGVYFCASANLLGELFFGEGSRLTVL.